This record covers a single TCR beta chain. There is no known antigen for this receptor. Base qualities are not provided; no much larger clone lies one nucleotide away. The sample comes from a study of post-analysis software for immune sequencing data (dated by TCRdb to about 2015). About the full investigation: The recorded disease courses included relapsing-remitting, secondary progressive and progressive-relapsing multiple sclerosis, and some patients had no subtype annotation. The patient repertoires were set against ten to eleven previously published healthy control repertoires from donors whose ages ranged from roughly 6 to 27 years. A subset of samples was prepared in parallel using single-end sample barcoding, then pooled and co-amplified after Illumina adapter ligation.

To demonstrate the VDJtools post-analysis software, TCR beta repertoires were profiled from the peripheral blood of some 12 young patients with multiple sclerosis. Multiple sclerosis patients were children and adolescents aged roughly 6 to 17 years. Library generation was performed with PCR. For sequencing, an Illumina HiSeq 2500 was employed. To reduce PCR and sequencing biases, unique molecular identifiers were built into the TCR beta cDNA libraries. Every 1 to 10 million input T cells yielded approximately 500,000 cDNA molecules, meaning each molecule approximated one T cell. The patient libraries were prepared and sequenced with the same protocol used for the earlier healthy control dataset. Within a given batch, samples were prepared together, multiplexed and sequenced on the same HiSeq lane. As for the original processing: Raw barcoded reads were processed with MIGEC, and single-read molecular identifier groups were discarded before consensus assembly and CDR3 extraction. VDJtools was used for post-analysis of the clonotype tables, and diversity was normalized by down-sampling every dataset to the size of the smallest sample. In repertoire overlap clustering, CDR3 amino acid sequences, but not nucleotide sequences, were matched to correct batch-related cross-sample contamination. Through fastp at Q25 and MiXCR, TCRdb rebuilt clones from the public reads, retaining in-frame beta chains. Rows are combined by CDR3 protein, so each entry shows the most common genes and DNA. These V and J calls originate from TCRdb's pipeline instead of the authors' own analysis. Recorded for this sample are 250,000 to 300,000 distinct CDR3 sequences; 36% of them occurred a single time. The ten largest make up 4% to 6% of the sample.

Trimming takes 7 bases from V and 0 bases from J, and the germline ends sit 9 bases apart. CDR1 and CDR2 (SNHLY, FYNNEI) derive from the germline V gene. The CDR3 covers 13 residues, taking in both the cysteine and the phenylalanine. Left in the record is the CDR3 DNA by itself, 39 bases read in frame from the first base. Overall results and qualifications from the work: Roughly 5 TRBV segments, including TRBV5-6, TRBV5-1 and TRBV20-1, were significantly more frequent in patients than controls. The multiple sclerosis patient group was slightly younger than the control group. Multiple sclerosis patients had significantly lower normalized Chao1 diversity than controls, a result that suggests substantial peripheral T-cell clonal expansion. Direct clustering with F measure revealed strong co-clustering of samples prepared in the same batch, which led to a batch-effect correction.

The clonotype comes from a girl aged 5 to 17 with multiple sclerosis. Sequenced sample: blood. This chain joins TRBV2 to TRBJ1-1; the D gene identity is not certain. The CDR3 in this case is CASKGAVNTEAFF. The nucleotide sequence is TGTGCCAGCAAAGGAGCCGTGAACACTGAAGCTTTCTTT. With the rest looked up from the reference TRBV2 and TRBJ1-1 genes rather than sequenced, the full variable domain is EPEVTQTPSHQVTQMGQEVILRCVPISNHLYFYWYRQILGQKVEFLVSFYNNEISEKSEIFDDQFSVERPDGSNFTLKIRSTKLEDSAMYFCASKGAVNTEAFFGQGTRLTVV.